This T cell receptor (beta chain) was captured by sequencing in a study of T cell changes during pregnancy in multiple sclerosis. The data were produced by immunoSEQ multiplex PCR, yet TCRdb's version contains in-frame clones alone and is incomplete. The sample comprises approximately 100,000 clones, around 90% of which are singletons, and less than 2.5% rests with the top ten. CDR3 size: 14 residues. Germline lookup yields CDR1 MNHNS and CDR2 SASEGT. V shed 8 bases and J 2 bases; nucleotides not matched to a gene: 8. This TCR derives from a female donor in good health, enrolled as a control in a pregnancy study. The chain couples TRBV6-1 to TRBJ2-7; 8 bases fit TRBD2. The specimen comprised peripheral blood, sampled after pregnancy. The CDR3 bases are TGTGCCAGCGGCCAGACTAGCGAGGCCTACGAGCAGTACTTC. Translated: CASGQTSEAYEQYF.